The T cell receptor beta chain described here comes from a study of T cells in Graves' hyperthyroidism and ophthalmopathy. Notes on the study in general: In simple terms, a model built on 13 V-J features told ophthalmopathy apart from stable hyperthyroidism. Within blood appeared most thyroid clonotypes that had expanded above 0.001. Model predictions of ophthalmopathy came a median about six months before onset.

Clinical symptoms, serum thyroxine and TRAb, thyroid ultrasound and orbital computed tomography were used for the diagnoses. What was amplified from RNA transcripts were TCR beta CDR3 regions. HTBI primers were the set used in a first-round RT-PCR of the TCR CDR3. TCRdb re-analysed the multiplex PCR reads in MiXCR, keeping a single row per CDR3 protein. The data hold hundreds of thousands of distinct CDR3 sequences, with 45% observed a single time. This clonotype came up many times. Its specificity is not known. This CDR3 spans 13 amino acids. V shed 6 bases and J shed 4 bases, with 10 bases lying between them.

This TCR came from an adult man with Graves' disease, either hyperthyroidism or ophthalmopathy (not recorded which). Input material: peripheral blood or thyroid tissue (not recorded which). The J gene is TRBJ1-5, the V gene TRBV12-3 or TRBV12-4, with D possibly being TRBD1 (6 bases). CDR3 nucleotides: TGTGCCAGCAGCCAAGGACAGAATCAGCCCCAGCATTTT. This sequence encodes CASSQGQNQPQHF.